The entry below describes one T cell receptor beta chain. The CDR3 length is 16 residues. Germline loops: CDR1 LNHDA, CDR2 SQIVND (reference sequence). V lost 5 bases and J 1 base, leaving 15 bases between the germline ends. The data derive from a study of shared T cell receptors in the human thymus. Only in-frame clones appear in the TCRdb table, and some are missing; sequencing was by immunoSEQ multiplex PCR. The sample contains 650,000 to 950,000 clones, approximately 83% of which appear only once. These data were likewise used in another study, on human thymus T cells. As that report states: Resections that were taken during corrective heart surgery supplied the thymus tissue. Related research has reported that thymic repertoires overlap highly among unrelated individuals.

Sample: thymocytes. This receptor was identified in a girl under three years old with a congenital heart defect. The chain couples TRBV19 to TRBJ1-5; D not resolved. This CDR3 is CASSSTDTWSNQPQHF. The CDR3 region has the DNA TGTGCCAGTAGTTCAACCGACACTTGGAGCAATCAGCCCCAGCATTTT.